This TCR beta chain stems from a study of cytomegalovirus exposure and HLA in healthy donors. General study results and limits: Most TCR sequences proved rare, with some public TCRs found in many donors.

As to this clone: Its antigen remains unidentified.

Primers: 60 Vbeta forward and 13 Jbeta reverse. Per the original data handling: Per a later analysis, the number of unique TCR beta chains was 75 million to 90 million, of which some 9.9 million were shared. The protocol was immunoSEQ multiplex PCR, while the TCRdb copy is restricted to in-frame clones and leaves out a portion. V and J calls and clone size follow that table, whereas D and trimming were derived from the DNA. This table has roughly 100,000 clones, under 80% appearing once. CDR3 length equals 15 residues. V gave up 6 bases and J gave up 5 bases; unmatched junction bases: 9. Germline V lookup: CDR1 SGHDT, CDR2 YYEEEE.

The sequence was obtained from a man aged 35-49 years in good health and CMV-seropositive. The chain recombines TRBV5-6 with TRBJ2-5, with 11 bases matching TRBD2. The source material was PBMCs. Written as DNA, the CDR3 is TGTGCCAGCAATATCGATAGCGGGAGGGATGAGACCCAGTACTTC. Protein product: CASNIDSGRDETQYF.